Listed below are T cell receptor beta chains from one sample, sequenced in a study of blood T cell repertoires in COVID-19. Clones were sequenced by immunoSEQ multiplex PCR, and TCRdb holds only the in-frame ones, with some missing. Of under 200,000 clones in the sample, 85% were seen once. Sample: peripheral blood. Receptor source: a woman aged 45-65 years with COVID-19, enrolled during active disease. Each CDR3 is given with its conserved first and last residue. The D gene is left open where the match is weak. Only some rows state a clone size, as once, few, many or a class for expanded clones.

D gene: -
V gene: TRBV6-5
clone size: -
J gene: TRBJ2-2
CDR3 DNA: TGTGCCAGCAGCGCCGGTGGGAGAACCGGGGAGCTGTTTTTT
CDR3 protein: CASSAGGRTGELFF

D gene: -
V gene: TRBV6-5
clone size: -
J gene: TRBJ1-6
CDR3 DNA: TGTGCCAGCAGTTACGGGCCCGAAGGAAGACCCCTCCACTTT
CDR3 protein: CASSYGPEGRPLHF

D gene: TRBD1
V gene: TRBV29-1
clone size: -
J gene: TRBJ1-6
CDR3 DNA: TGCAGCGTTGTGAGGACAGGGGCCTCTGGGGATAATTCACCCCTCCACTTT
CDR3 protein: CSVVRTGASGDNSPLHF

D gene: -
V gene: TRBV2
clone size: -
J gene: TRBJ2-2
CDR3 DNA: TGTGCCAGCAGTGAAGGGGCCGGCACCGGGGAGCTGTTTTTT
CDR3 protein: CASSEGAGTGELFF

D gene: -
V gene: TRBV6-5
clone size: -
J gene: TRBJ2-5
CDR3 DNA: TGTGCCAGCAACGAACCGGGGGAGACCCAGTACTTC
CDR3 protein: CASNEPGETQYF

D gene: -
V gene: TRBV4-1
clone size: -
J gene: TRBJ2-2
CDR3 DNA: TGCGCCAGCAGCCCTACAGGACAGCCCGGGGAGCTGTTTTTT
CDR3 protein: CASSPTGQPGELFF

D gene: -
V gene: TRBV6-5
clone size: -
J gene: TRBJ1-1
CDR3 DNA: TGTGCCAGCAGTTACTCGGAGATGAACACTGAAGCTTTCTTT
CDR3 protein: CASSYSEMNTEAFF

D gene: -
V gene: TRBV4-1
clone size: once
J gene: TRBJ2-3
CDR3 DNA: TGCGCCAGCAGCCGGCCGGCGGTAGATACGCAGTATTTT
CDR3 protein: CASSRPAVDTQYF

D gene: TRBD1
V gene: TRBV4-1
clone size: once
J gene: TRBJ2-1
CDR3 DNA: TGCGCCAGCAGCAAGCCGGGACAGCCATACAATGAGCAGTTCTTC
CDR3 protein: CASSKPGQPYNEQFF

D gene: -
V gene: TRBV27
clone size: -
J gene: TRBJ1-5
CDR3 DNA: TGTGCCAGCAGACAACAGGGAAACAATCAGCCCCAGCATTTT
CDR3 protein: CASRQQGNNQPQHF

D gene: TRBD1
V gene: TRBV3-1/TRBV3-2
clone size: few
J gene: TRBJ1-4
CDR3 DNA: TGTGCCAGCAGCTCCACCGGGACAGGGAATGAAAAACTGTTTTTT
CDR3 protein: CASSSTGTGNEKLFF

D gene: -
V gene: TRBV5-1
clone size: few
J gene: TRBJ2-2
CDR3 DNA: TGCGCCAGCGAACACGGGGGCACCGGGGAGCTGTTTTTT
CDR3 protein: CASEHGGTGELFF

D gene: -
V gene: TRBV2
clone size: -
J gene: TRBJ2-6
CDR3 DNA: TGTGCCAGCAGTGAAGCAGCTTATGCTGGGGCCAACGTCCTGACTTTC
CDR3 protein: CASSEAAYAGANVLTF

D gene: TRBD1
V gene: TRBV3-1/TRBV3-2
clone size: -
J gene: TRBJ1-5
CDR3 DNA: TGTGCCAGCAGCCAGCAGACAGGGGTCAATCAGCCCCAGCATTTT
CDR3 protein: CASSQQTGVNQPQHF

D gene: -
V gene: TRBV4-1
clone size: -
J gene: TRBJ1-5
CDR3 DNA: TGCGCCAGCAGCCAAGGTGGGGCAGGGGTTAGTCAGCCCCAGCATTTT
CDR3 protein: CASSQGGAGVSQPQHF

D gene: TRBD1
V gene: TRBV30
clone size: -
J gene: TRBJ1-1
CDR3 DNA: TGTGCCTGGATTACAGGGGGCGAAGGGAGGAGCACTGAAGCTTTCTTT
CDR3 protein: CAWITGGEGRSTEAFF

D gene: -
V gene: TRBV19
clone size: -
J gene: TRBJ1-4
CDR3 DNA: TGTGCCAGTAGTGGTCAGGGAGGAGAAAAACTGTTTTTT
CDR3 protein: CASSGQGGEKLFF

D gene: TRBD2
V gene: TRBV18
clone size: -
J gene: TRBJ2-3
CDR3 DNA: TGTGCCAGCTCACCACTCAGCGGGGGGGGCACAGATACGCAGTATTTT
CDR3 protein: CASSPLSGGGTDTQYF

D gene: TRBD1
V gene: TRBV5-8
clone size: -
J gene: TRBJ1-5
CDR3 DNA: TGTGCCAGCAGCTCGGGACAGAGTCCAAATCAGCCCCAGCATTTT
CDR3 protein: CASSSGQSPNQPQHF

D gene: TRBD1
V gene: TRBV6-1
clone size: medium-sized
J gene: TRBJ1-3
CDR3 DNA: TGTGCCAGCAGTGAGGACAGGAACTCTGGAAACACCATATATTTT
CDR3 protein: CASSEDRNSGNTIYF

D gene: TRBD1
V gene: TRBV19
clone size: -
J gene: TRBJ1-5
CDR3 DNA: TGTGCCAGTAGTATAGAGAGGGTAGGGGGCGTAAGCAATCAGCCCCAGCATTTT
CDR3 protein: CASSIERVGGVSNQPQHF

D gene: -
V gene: TRBV3-1/TRBV3-2
clone size: -
J gene: TRBJ1-2
CDR3 DNA: TGTGCCAGCAGCCTTTCATCCGCCAGGGCTCAAGGCTACACCTTC
CDR3 protein: CASSLSSARAQGYTF

D gene: -
V gene: TRBV12-3/TRBV12-4
clone size: -
J gene: TRBJ1-1
CDR3 DNA: TGTGCCAGCAGTTTTGGGGGCCCTGAAGCTTTCTTT
CDR3 protein: CASSFGGPEAFF

D gene: TRBD1
V gene: TRBV5-4
clone size: -
J gene: TRBJ1-1
CDR3 DNA: TGTGCCAGCAGCCAATGGACAGGGAGAAATGAAGCTTTCTTT
CDR3 protein: CASSQWTGRNEAFF

D gene: TRBD1
V gene: TRBV30
clone size: -
J gene: TRBJ1-1
CDR3 DNA: TGTGCCTGGAGTCTAACGGGACAGCCAAAAGCTTTCTTT
CDR3 protein: CAWSLTGQPKAFF